This entry concerns a single T cell receptor beta chain. The sample originates from a study of cytomegalovirus exposure and HLA in healthy donors. Overall study context: Among about 179 million T cells, an earlier analysis found 117 million unique TCR beta sequences.

CDR1 is SGHRS, CDR2 YFSETQ, per germline. The CDR3 extends over 14 amino acids. J lost 4 bases, V lost 0 bases, and 1 base had no gene match. PCR amplification relied on 60 Vbeta primers (plus 13 Jbeta primers). The method was immunoSEQ multiplex PCR; TCRdb's version includes in-frame clones alone and lacks a portion of them. The repertoire consists of 150,000 to 200,000 clones, with just over 75% occurring once and the leading ten covering about 1.5%. Specimen: PBMCs. The chain couples TRBV5-1 to TRBJ2-7, with 10 bases lining up with TRBD1. The clonotype comes from a woman in her thirties in good health and CMV-seropositive. The CDR3 DNA reads TGCGCCAGCAGCTTGGAGGGACAGGGGTACGAGCAGTACTTC. Translation: CASSLEGQGYEQYF.